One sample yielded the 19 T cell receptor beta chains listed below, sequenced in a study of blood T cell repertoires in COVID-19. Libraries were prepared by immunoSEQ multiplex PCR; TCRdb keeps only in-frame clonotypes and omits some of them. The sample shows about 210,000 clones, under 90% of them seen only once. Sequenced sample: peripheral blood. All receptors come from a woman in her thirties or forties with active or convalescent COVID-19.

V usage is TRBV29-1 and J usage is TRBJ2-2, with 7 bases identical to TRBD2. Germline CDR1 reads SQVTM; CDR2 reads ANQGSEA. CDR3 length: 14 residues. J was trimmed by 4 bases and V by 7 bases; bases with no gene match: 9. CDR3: CSASPGLSTGELFF. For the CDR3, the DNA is TGCAGCGCCTCTCCGGGACTAAGCACCGGGGAGCTGTTTTTT.

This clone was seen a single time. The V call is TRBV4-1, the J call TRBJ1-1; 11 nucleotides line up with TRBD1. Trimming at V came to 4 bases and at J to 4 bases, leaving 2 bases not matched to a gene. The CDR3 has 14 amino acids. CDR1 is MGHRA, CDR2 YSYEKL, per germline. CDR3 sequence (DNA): TGCGCCAGCAGCCCGGACAGGGGGCGCACTGAAGCTTTCTTT. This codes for CASSPDRGRTEAFF.

CDR3 sequence reads: CASSLEYGETQYF. The CDR3 DNA sequence: TGCGCCAGCAGCTTGGAATACGGGGAGACCCAGTACTTC. The genes are TRBV5-1 and TRBJ2-5; no definite D call. Germline V gene lookup returns CDR1 SGHRS and CDR2 YFSETQ. This CDR3 is 13 amino acids long. Trimming shortened V by 0 bases and J by 5 bases, and 8 bases separated the two germline ends.

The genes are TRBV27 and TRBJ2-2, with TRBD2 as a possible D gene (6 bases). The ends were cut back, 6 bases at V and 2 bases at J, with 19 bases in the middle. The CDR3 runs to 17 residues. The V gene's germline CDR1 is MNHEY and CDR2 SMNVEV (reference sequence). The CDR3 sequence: CASSRTPGLINTGELFF. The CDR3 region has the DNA TGTGCCAGCAGCCGAACACCGGGACTCATAAACACCGGGGAGCTGTTTTTT.

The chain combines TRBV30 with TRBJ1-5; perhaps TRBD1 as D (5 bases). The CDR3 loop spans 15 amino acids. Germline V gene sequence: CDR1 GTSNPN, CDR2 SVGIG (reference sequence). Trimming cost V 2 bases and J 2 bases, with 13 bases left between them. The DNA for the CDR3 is TGTGCCTGGAGTCCTATAGACAGAGGCAATCAGCCCCAGCATTTT. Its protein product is CAWSPIDRGNQPQHF.

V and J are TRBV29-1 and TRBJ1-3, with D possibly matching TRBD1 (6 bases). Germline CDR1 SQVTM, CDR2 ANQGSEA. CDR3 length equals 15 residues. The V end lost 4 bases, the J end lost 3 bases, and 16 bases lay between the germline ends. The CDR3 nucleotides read TGCAGCGTTGCTGCGTCAGGGGCCGTTGGAAACACCATATATTTT. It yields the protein CSVAASGAVGNTIYF.

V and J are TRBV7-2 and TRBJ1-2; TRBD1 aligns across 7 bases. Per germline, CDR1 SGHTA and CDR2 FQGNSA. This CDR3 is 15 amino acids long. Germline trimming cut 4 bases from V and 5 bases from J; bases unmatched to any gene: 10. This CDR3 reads CASSSTRQGLYGYTF. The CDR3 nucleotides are TGTGCCAGCAGCTCTACAAGACAGGGATTATATGGCTACACCTTC.

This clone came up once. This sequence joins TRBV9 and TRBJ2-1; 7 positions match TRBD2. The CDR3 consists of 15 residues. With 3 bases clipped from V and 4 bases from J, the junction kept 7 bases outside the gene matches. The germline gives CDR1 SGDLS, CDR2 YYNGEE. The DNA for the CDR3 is TGTGCCAGCAGCGAGGCTAGCGGAAATTACAATGAGCAGTTCTTC. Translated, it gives CASSEASGNYNEQFF.

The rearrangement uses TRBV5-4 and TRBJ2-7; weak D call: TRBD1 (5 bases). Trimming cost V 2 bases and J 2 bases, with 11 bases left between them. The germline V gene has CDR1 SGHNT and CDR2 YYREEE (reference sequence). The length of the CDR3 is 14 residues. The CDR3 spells CASSLRQRPYEQYF. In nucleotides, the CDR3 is TGTGCCAGCAGCTTACGACAGCGACCCTACGAGCAGTACTTC.

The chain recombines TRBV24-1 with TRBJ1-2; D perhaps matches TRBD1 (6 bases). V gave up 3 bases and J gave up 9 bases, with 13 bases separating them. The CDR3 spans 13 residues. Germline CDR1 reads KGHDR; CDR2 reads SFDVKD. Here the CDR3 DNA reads TGTGCCACCAGTGATCCGAGACAGGACAGCTACACCTTC. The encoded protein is CATSDPRQDSYTF.

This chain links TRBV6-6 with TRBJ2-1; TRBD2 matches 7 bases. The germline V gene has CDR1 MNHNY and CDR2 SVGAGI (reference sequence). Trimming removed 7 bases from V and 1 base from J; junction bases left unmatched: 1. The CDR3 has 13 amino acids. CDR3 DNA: TGTGCCAGCATGGGGGGGTCCTACAATGAGCAGTTCTTC. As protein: CASMGGSYNEQFF.

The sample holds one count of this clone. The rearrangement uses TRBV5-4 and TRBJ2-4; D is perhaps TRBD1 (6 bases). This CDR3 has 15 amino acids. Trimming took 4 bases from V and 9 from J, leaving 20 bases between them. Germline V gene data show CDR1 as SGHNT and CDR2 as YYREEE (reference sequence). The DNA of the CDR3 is TGTGCCAGCAGCGGGACACGGGGCGAAAAGAGCATTCAGTACTTC. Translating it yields CASSGTRGEKSIQYF.

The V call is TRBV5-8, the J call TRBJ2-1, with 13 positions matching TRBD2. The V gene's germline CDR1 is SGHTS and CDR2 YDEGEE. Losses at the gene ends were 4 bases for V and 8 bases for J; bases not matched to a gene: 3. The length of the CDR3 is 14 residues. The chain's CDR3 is CASSVGLAGDEQFF. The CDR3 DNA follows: TGTGCCAGCAGCGTCGGACTAGCGGGAGATGAGCAGTTCTTC.

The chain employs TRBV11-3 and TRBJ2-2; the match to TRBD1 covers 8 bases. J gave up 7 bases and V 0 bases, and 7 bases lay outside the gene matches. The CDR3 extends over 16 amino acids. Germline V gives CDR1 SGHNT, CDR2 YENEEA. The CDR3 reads CASSLDDRGRDGELFF. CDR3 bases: TGTGCCAGCAGCTTAGATGACAGGGGTAGAGACGGGGAGCTGTTTTTT.

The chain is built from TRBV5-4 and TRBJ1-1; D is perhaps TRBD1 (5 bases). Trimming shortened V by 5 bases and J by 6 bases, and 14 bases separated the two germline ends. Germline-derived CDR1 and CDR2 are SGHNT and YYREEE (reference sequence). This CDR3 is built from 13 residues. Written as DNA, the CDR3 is TGTGCCAGCAGGGGGGGAATTAGGGCTGAAGCTTTCTTT. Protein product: CASRGGIRAEAFF.

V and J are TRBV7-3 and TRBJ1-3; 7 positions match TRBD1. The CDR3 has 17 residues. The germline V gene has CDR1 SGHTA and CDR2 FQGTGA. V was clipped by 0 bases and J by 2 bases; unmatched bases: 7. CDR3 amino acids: CASSLTSAGGTGNTIYF. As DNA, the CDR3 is TGTGCCAGCAGCTTAACGTCAGCAGGGGGGACTGGAAACACCATATATTTT.

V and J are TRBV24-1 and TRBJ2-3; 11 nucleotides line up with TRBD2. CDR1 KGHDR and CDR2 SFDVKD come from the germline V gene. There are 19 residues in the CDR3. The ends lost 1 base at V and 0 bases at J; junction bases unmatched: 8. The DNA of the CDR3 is TGTGCCACCAGTGATTTCCAATGGACTAGCGGGTATAGCACAGATACGCAGTATTTT. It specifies CATSDFQWTSGYSTDTQYF.

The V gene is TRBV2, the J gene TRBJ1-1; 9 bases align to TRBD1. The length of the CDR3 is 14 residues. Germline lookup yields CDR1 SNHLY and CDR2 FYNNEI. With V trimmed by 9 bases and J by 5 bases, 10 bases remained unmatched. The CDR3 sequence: CARDSAGTGTEAFF. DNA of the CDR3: TGTGCCAGGGATTCGGCCGGGACAGGGACTGAAGCTTTCTTT.

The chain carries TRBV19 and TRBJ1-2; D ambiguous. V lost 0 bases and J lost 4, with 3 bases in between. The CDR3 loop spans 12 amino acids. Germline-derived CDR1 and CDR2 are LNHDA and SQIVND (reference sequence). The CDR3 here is CASSIDSYGYTF. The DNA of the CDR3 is TGTGCCAGTAGTATAGACAGCTATGGCTACACCTTC. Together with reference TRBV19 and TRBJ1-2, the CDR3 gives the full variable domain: DGGITQSPKYLFRKEGQNVTLSCEQNLNHDAMYWYRQDPGQGLRLIYYSQIVNDFQKGDIAEGYSVSREKKESFPLTVTSAQKNPTAFYLCASSIDSYGYTFGSGTRLTVV.